Below are 32 T cell receptor beta chains sequenced from a single sample in a study of blood T cell repertoires in COVID-19. Sequencing was performed with immunoSEQ multiplex PCR; in TCRdb, only in-frame clones are kept and a portion is missing. The sample lists 200,000 to 250,000 clones, about 90% occurring once. The sequencing input was peripheral blood. These receptors came from a man between 25 and 39 years old with COVID-19, enrolled during active disease.

The chain couples TRBV13 to TRBJ2-2, with a tentative D call TRBD2 (5 bases). The length of the CDR3 is 15 residues. The V end was cut by 5 bases, the J end by 4 bases, with 14 bases between. CDR1 is PRHDT, CDR2 FYEKMQ, per germline (reference sequence). This CDR3 reads CASSISSGSTGELFF. As DNA, the CDR3 is TGTGCCAGCAGCATTTCGAGTGGGAGCACCGGGGAGCTGTTTTTT.

The gene calls are TRBV24-1 and TRBJ1-5; D unresolved. Germline loops: CDR1 KGHDR, CDR2 SFDVKD. V was shortened by 2 bases and J by 9 bases, with 16 bases between the two germline ends. The CDR3 is 15 amino acids. The CDR3 reads CATSDSVRSGGPQHF. Here the CDR3 DNA reads TGTGCCACCAGTGATTCGGTACGGTCCGGAGGGCCCCAGCATTTT.

The chain joins TRBV5-1 to TRBJ2-5, with 10 nucleotides matching TRBD2. J was trimmed by 2 bases and V by 3 bases; bases with no gene match: 4. CDR1 is SGHRS, CDR2 YFSETQ, per germline. The CDR3 is 15 amino acids. This chain's CDR3 is CASSSGTSEQETQYF. In DNA, the CDR3 is TGCGCCAGCAGCTCCGGGACTAGCGAACAAGAGACCCAGTACTTC.

The chain employs TRBV24-1 and TRBJ2-2; 14 bases match TRBD2. This CDR3 has 16 amino acids. V shed 10 bases, J shed 5 bases, and the junction held 8 bases outside the gene matches. Looked up from germline, CDR1 is KGHDR and CDR2 is SFDVKD. CDR3 protein: CATGTSGSEKTGELFF. The DNA of the CDR3 is TGTGCCACGGGGACTAGCGGGAGTGAGAAAACCGGGGAGCTGTTTTTT.

The rearrangement links TRBV30 to TRBJ1-4, with 7 nucleotides matching TRBD1. CDR3 size: 12 residues. The ends lost 6 bases at V and 6 bases at J; junction bases unmatched: 4. CDR1 and CDR2 (germline): GTSNPN, SVGIG (reference sequence). The CDR3 sequence: CACRTGYEKLFF. The CDR3 DNA follows: TGTGCCTGTAGGACAGGCTATGAAAAACTGTTTTTT. The complete variable domain, with remaining parts taken from reference TRBV30 and TRBJ1-4, reads SQTIHQWPATLVQPVGSPLSLECTVEGTSNPNLYWYRQAAGRGLQLLFYSVGIGQISSEVPQNLSASRPQDRQFILSSKKLLLSDSGFYLCACRTGYEKLFFGSGTQLSVL.

This clone was detected only a few times. The CDR3 DNA reads as TGCGCCAGCAGCCAAGACTTCCAGGGTACGGGCTACGAGCAGTACTTC. As protein: CASSQDFQGTGYEQYF. The V and J genes are TRBV4-3 and TRBJ2-7; D is possibly TRBD1 (5 bases). The germline V and J ends were trimmed by 0 bases and 3 bases, with 15 bases remaining between them. The CDR3 covers 16 residues. Looked up from germline, CDR1 is LGHNA and CDR2 is YSLEER.

V and J are TRBV27 and TRBJ2-1; TRBD2 agrees at 7 bases. V dropped 2 bases and J dropped 7; count of bases not matched to a gene: 11. Germline CDR1 reads MNHEY; CDR2 reads SMNVEV (reference sequence). The CDR3 consists of 16 residues. The CDR3 loop reads CASSLTGEGLGNEQFF. The CDR3, as DNA: TGTGCCAGCAGTTTAACTGGGGAGGGCCTAGGTAATGAGCAGTTCTTC.

CDR3 residues: CASYAADRGKETQYF. The DNA of the CDR3 is TGTGCCAGCTACGCTGCAGACAGGGGGAAGGAGACCCAGTACTTC. The genes are TRBV6-6 and TRBJ2-5, with 9 bases aligning to TRBD1. Trimming removed 8 bases from V and 5 bases from J; junction bases left unmatched: 12. The germline V gene has CDR1 MNHNY and CDR2 SVGAGI (reference sequence). The CDR3 runs 15 residues.

This clone has just one count. The DNA for the CDR3 is TGTGCCAGCAACAAACAGGGGGTAGATACCGGGGAGCTGTTTTTT. Encoded protein: CASNKQGVDTGELFF. This chain links TRBV7-3 with TRBJ2-2, with 8 bases aligning to TRBD1. CDR3 length equals 15 residues. V shed 7 bases and J 5 bases; nucleotides not matched to a gene: 9. Looked up from germline, CDR1 is SGHTA and CDR2 is FQGTGA.

The chain carries TRBV28 and TRBJ1-2; D may be TRBD1 (6 bases). Germline values: CDR1 MDHEN, CDR2 SYDVKM. The CDR3 covers 13 residues. V was trimmed by 5 bases and J by 4 bases, leaving 11 bases between them. As DNA, the CDR3 is TGTGCCAGCAGTCGACAGGACTCCTATGGCTACACCTTC. Protein product: CASSRQDSYGYTF.

The chain combines TRBV25-1 with TRBJ1-2; D is ambiguous. This CDR3 is 13 amino acids long. V lost 2 bases and J 4 bases, leaving 8 bases between the germline ends. CDR1 is MGHDK and CDR2 is SYGVNS in the germline V gene. The DNA of the CDR3 is TGTGCCAGCAGTGAACTGGGCAGCTATGGCTACACCTTC. This gives the protein CASSELGSYGYTF.

J is TRBJ1-2 and V is TRBV19, with 7 bases that match TRBD1. The ends lost 5 bases at V and 4 bases at J; junction bases unmatched: 4. The CDR3 has 13 residues. From germline, CDR1 is LNHDA and CDR2 SQIVND (reference sequence). In nucleotides, the CDR3 is TGTGCCAGTAGTTCGACAGGGTTCTATGGCTACACCTTC. It encodes CASSSTGFYGYTF.

This chain connects TRBV7-3 to TRBJ2-1; TRBD2 matches 7 bases. Germline V gives CDR1 SGHTA, CDR2 FQGTGA. With V trimmed by 1 base and J by 10 bases, 19 bases remained unmatched. The length of the CDR3 is 18 residues. The CDR3 spells CASSLIGTTLSRSGEQFF. For the CDR3, the DNA is TGTGCCAGCAGCTTAATCGGGACTACCCTGTCGAGGTCGGGAGAGCAGTTCTTC.

This clone was observed once. The chain carries TRBV6-2 or TRBV6-3 and TRBJ2-7, with D unclear. The V gene's germline CDR1 is MNHEY and CDR2 SVGEGT. V was shortened by 5 bases and J by 0 bases, with 17 bases between the two germline ends. CDR3 length equals 16 residues. DNA for the CDR3: TGTGCCAGCAGTCCGGGTCACCCTCTTTTCTCCTACGAGCAGTACTTC. Encoded protein: CASSPGHPLFSYEQYF.

The chain carries TRBV27 and TRBJ1-5; the match to TRBD1 covers 11 bases. Germline CDR1 MNHEY, CDR2 SMNVEV (reference sequence). V gave up 5 bases and J gave up 2 bases; unmatched junction bases: 8. The CDR3 sequence is 17 residues long. The CDR3: CASSRRGQGAGNQPQHF. The CDR3 DNA follows: TGTGCCAGCAGTAGAAGAGGACAGGGGGCTGGCAATCAGCCCCAGCATTTT.

V usage is TRBV18 and J usage is TRBJ2-7; D is possibly TRBD2 (5 bases). The CDR3 sequence is 15 residues long. V was trimmed by 1 base and J by 5 bases, leaving 15 bases between them. The V gene's germline CDR1 is KGHSH and CDR2 LQKENI. The CDR3 DNA reads TGTGCCAGCTCACCACTTGGACTGGCGGGCCACGAGCAGTACTTC. Amino acid sequence: CASSPLGLAGHEQYF.

The rearrangement joins TRBV12-5 to TRBJ2-2; no clear D gene. V was pared by 3 bases and J by 0 bases, with 8 bases between. CDR1 and CDR2 (germline): LGHNT, FRNRAP. The CDR3 is made up of 15 amino acids. The CDR3 spells CASGFVRTNTGELFF. The CDR3 DNA reads as TGTGCTAGTGGTTTCGTCAGGACGAACACCGGGGAGCTGTTTTTT.

J is TRBJ2-7 and V is TRBV9; 8 nucleotides align to TRBD1. The CDR3 covers 14 residues. J was trimmed by 1 base and V by 4 bases; bases with no gene match: 4. Germline V gene sequence: CDR1 SGDLS, CDR2 YYNGEE. The CDR3 nucleotides are TGTGCCAGCAGCCGAAGACAGGGGTCCTACGAGCAGTACTTC. Amino acids: CASSRRQGSYEQYF.

This chain links TRBV7-2 with TRBJ2-3; 9 nucleotides match TRBD2. This CDR3 is 16 amino acids long. Germline V lookup: CDR1 SGHTA, CDR2 FQGNSA. Trimming removed 0 bases from V and 5 bases from J; junction bases left unmatched: 6. The CDR3 protein is CASSLASSGSQDTQYF. CDR3 bases: TGTGCCAGCAGCTTAGCGAGTAGCGGGAGTCAAGATACGCAGTATTTT.

J is TRBJ2-7 and V is TRBV28; 8 nucleotides agree with TRBD2. The CDR3 has 13 residues. Germline trimming cut 2 bases from V and 6 bases from J; bases unmatched to any gene: 3. CDR1 and CDR2 (germline): MDHEN, SYDVKM. CDR3 sequence (DNA): TGTGCCAGCAGTTTAGCGGGAGGAAGCGAGCAGTACTTC. As protein: CASSLAGGSEQYF.

This clone was seen a few times. CDR3 DNA sequence: TGTGCCAGCAGCCGGACAGGGAACTACGAGCAGTACTTC. This gives the protein CASSRTGNYEQYF. V and J are TRBV27 and TRBJ2-7; TRBD1 matches at 8 bases. The CDR3 extends over 13 amino acids. Germline V gene data show CDR1 as MNHEY and CDR2 as SMNVEV (reference sequence). Trimming at V came to 6 bases and at J to 3 bases, leaving 4 bases not matched to a gene.

The CDR3 nucleotides are TGTGCCAGCAGCAAGGGACCCGGAGGGGCCAACGAGCAGTACTTC. This encodes CASSKGPGGANEQYF. The rearrangement uses TRBV7-2 and TRBJ2-7, with a tentative D call TRBD2 (6 bases). V was pared by 5 bases and J by 5 bases, with 19 bases between. There are 15 residues in the CDR3. The germline gives CDR1 SGHTA, CDR2 FQGNSA.

The chain combines TRBV6-5 with TRBJ2-4; D might be TRBD1 (6 bases). CDR1 and CDR2 (germline): MNHEY, SVGAGI. CDR3 length equals 16 residues. V was cut by 2 bases and J by 4 bases, with 15 bases left in between. CDR3 in amino acids: CASSYGPGAVKNIQYF. The CDR3 region has the DNA TGTGCCAGCAGTTACGGGCCAGGGGCCGTAAAAAACATTCAGTACTTC.

The rearrangement uses TRBV5-4 and TRBJ2-4; D possibly corresponds to TRBD2 (5 bases). The CDR3 runs to 11 residues. CDR1 and CDR2 from the germline V gene are SGHNT and YYREEE (reference sequence). V lost 2 bases and J lost 15, with 12 bases in between. The CDR3 DNA reads TGTGCCAGCAGCTTCGGGGAGAGGTGGTACTTC. Residues: CASSFGERWYF.

V gene TRBV20-1 combines with J gene TRBJ2-1; D is possibly TRBD1 (6 bases). Trimming stripped 6 bases from V and 8 bases from J, with 11 bases between. Germline V lookup: CDR1 DFQATT, CDR2 SNEGSKA (reference sequence). The CDR3 runs 11 residues. In DNA, the CDR3 is TGCAGTGCCGCCGGGACATATGAGCAGTTCTTC. Protein sequence: CSAAGTYEQFF.

The J gene is TRBJ2-1, the V gene TRBV27, with 14 bases that match TRBD2. The CDR3 extends over 21 amino acids. The ends lost 6 bases at V and 1 base at J; junction bases unmatched: 17. CDR1 is MNHEY and CDR2 is SMNVEV in the germline V gene (reference sequence). This chain's CDR3 is CASSLLPPRTSGGLSYNEQFF. The CDR3, as DNA: TGTGCCAGCAGCCTACTACCTCCCCGGACTAGCGGGGGGCTTTCCTACAATGAGCAGTTCTTC.

The rearrangement uses TRBV7-3 and TRBJ1-1; D remains ambiguous. With 1 base removed from V and 4 bases from J, the gap between germline ends came to 13 bases. This CDR3 has 15 amino acids. Germline lookup yields CDR1 SGHTA and CDR2 FQGTGA. The DNA for the CDR3 is TGTGCCAGCAGCTTAATGCCCGGGGTTGGCACTGAAGCTTTCTTT. It is translated as CASSLMPGVGTEAFF. The variable domain in full, with the rest retrieved from reference TRBV7-3 and TRBJ1-1, is GAGVSQTPSNKVTEKGKYVELRCDPISGHTALYWYRQSLGQGPEFLIYFQGTGAADDSGLPNDRFFAVRPEGSVSTLKIQRTERGDSAVYLCASSLMPGVGTEAFFGQGTRLTVV.

The V gene is TRBV14, the J gene TRBJ1-2; unclear D gene. V was shortened by 8 bases and J by 2 bases, with 15 bases between the two germline ends. CDR1 is SGHDN, CDR2 FVKESK, per germline. CDR3 size: 14 residues. The CDR3 nucleotides read TGTGCCAGCTCGGGAGGGTTATTCAACTATGGCTACACCTTC. Its translation is CASSGGLFNYGYTF.

The chain is built from TRBV12-5 and TRBJ1-2, with TRBD1 as a possible D gene (5 bases). The V end was cut by 3 bases, the J end by 1 base, with 15 bases between. The CDR3 consists of 16 residues. The germline V gene has CDR1 LGHNT and CDR2 FRNRAP. In DNA form, the CDR3 reads TGTGCTAGTGGTTTTTATCAGGACACGGTTAACTATGGCTACACCTTC. This gives the protein CASGFYQDTVNYGYTF.

This chain uses TRBV18 with TRBJ1-5; D might be TRBD1 (6 bases). Germline CDR1 KGHSH, CDR2 LQKENI. The CDR3 is 15 amino acids. Trimming cost V 4 bases and J 0 bases, with 10 bases left between them. The CDR3: CASSLRGNSNQPQHF. CDR3 nucleotide sequence: TGTGCCAGCTCACTCAGGGGCAATAGCAATCAGCCCCAGCATTTT.

The V and J genes are TRBV19 and TRBJ2-1, with 11 bases fitting TRBD2. The CDR3 is 14 residues long. Germline V gives CDR1 LNHDA, CDR2 SQIVND (reference sequence). With 6 bases clipped from V and 10 bases from J, the junction kept 8 bases outside the gene matches. The CDR3 DNA reads as TGTGCCAGTAGGCCGGGACTAGCGGAAGGAGAGCAGTTCTTC. Amino acid sequence: CASRPGLAEGEQFF.

This chain links TRBV12-5 with TRBJ2-3; 7 bases fit TRBD2. Trimming at V came to 0 bases and at J to 0 bases, leaving 6 bases not matched to a gene. Looked up from germline, CDR1 is LGHNT and CDR2 is FRNRAP. The CDR3 runs 17 residues. CDR3 loop: CASGLVKGSGSTDTQYF. DNA of the CDR3: TGTGCTAGTGGTTTGGTAAAGGGTAGCGGGAGCACAGATACGCAGTATTTT. Variable domain in full (rest from reference TRBV12-5 and TRBJ2-3): DARVTQTPRHKVTEMGQEVTMRCQPILGHNTVFWYRQTMMQGLELLAYFRNRAPLDDSGMPKDRFSAEMPDATLATLKIQPSEPRDSAVYFCASGLVKGSGSTDTQYFGPGTRLTVL.